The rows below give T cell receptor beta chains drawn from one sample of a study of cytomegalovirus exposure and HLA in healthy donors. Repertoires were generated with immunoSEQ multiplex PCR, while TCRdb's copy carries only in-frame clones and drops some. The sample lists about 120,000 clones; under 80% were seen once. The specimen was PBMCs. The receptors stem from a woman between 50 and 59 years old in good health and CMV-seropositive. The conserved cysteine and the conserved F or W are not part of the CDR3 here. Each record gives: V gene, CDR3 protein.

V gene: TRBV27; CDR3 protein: ASSLLGDNEQF
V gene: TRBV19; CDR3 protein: ASSESTVSGNTIY
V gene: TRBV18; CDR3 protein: ASSEDRVANEQF
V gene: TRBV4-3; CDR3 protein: ASSQDDGGTYGYT
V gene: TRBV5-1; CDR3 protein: ASSLTGGAVGNTIY
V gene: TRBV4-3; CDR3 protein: ASSRGGGADMDTQY
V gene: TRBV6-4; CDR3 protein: ASSDRGNEQF
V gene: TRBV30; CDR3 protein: AWSDRSKDNSPLH
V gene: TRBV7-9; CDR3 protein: ASSLAGQGLLF
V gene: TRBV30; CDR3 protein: ARGHSTEAF
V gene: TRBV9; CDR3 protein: ASQAGGITGELF
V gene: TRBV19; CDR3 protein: ASSVASTDTQY
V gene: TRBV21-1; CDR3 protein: ASSKDWGVDTQY
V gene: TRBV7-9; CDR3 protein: ASSLLRTGSSYEQY
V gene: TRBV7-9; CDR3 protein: ASSLDRTDWLSGANVLT
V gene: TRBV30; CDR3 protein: AWSVPGLGTGGSLTGNTIY
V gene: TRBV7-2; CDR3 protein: ASSTLAIASTDTQY